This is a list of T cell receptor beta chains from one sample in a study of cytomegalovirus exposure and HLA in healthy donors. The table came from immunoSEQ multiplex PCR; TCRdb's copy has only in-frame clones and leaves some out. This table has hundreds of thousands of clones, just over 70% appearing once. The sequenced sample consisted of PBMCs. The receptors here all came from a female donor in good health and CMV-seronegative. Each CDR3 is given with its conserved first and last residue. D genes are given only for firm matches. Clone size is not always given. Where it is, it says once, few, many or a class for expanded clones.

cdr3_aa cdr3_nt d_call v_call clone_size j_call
CATSRVDRGPNEKLFF TGTGCCACCAGCAGAGTTGACAGGGGGCCAAATGAAAAACTGTTTTTT TRBD1 TRBV15 NA TRBJ1-4
CASRSPGTGEKLFF TGCGCCAGCAGGTCCCCCGGGACAGGGGAAAAACTGTTTTTT TRBD1 TRBV4-1 NA TRBJ1-4
CASSLATWKEYEQYF TGTGCCAGCAGCTTAGCGACTTGGAAGGAATACGAGCAGTACTTC NA TRBV11-3 NA TRBJ2-7
CASKTTNTEAFF TGTGCCAGCAAAACAACGAACACTGAAGCTTTCTTT NA TRBV19 NA TRBJ1-1
CASSLGPGQGSYEQYF TGTGCCAGCAGCTTGGGACCGGGACAGGGGTCCTACGAGCAGTACTTC TRBD1 TRBV5-4 NA TRBJ2-7
CASRRPSGSSGEQFF TGTGCCAGCAGGCGGCCTAGCGGGAGTAGCGGTGAGCAGTTCTTC TRBD2 TRBV2 NA TRBJ2-1
CAITPSRGTEAFF TGTGCCATCACCCCCTCTAGAGGGACTGAAGCTTTCTTT NA TRBV10-3 NA TRBJ1-1
CATLEQYF TGTGCCACCTTGGAGCAGTACTTC NA TRBV21-1 NA TRBJ2-7
CASREGQGLELFF TGTGCCAGCAGAGAGGGACAGGGGCTGGAGCTGTTTTTT TRBD1 TRBV6-1 NA TRBJ2-2
CASSLAPGQGSGNEQFF TGTGCCAGCAGCTTAGCGCCAGGACAGGGTTCCGGAAATGAGCAGTTCTTC TRBD1 TRBV11-1 NA TRBJ2-1
CASSIEAGGFTDTQYF TGTGCCAGTAGTATAGAAGCGGGAGGCTTCACAGATACGCAGTATTTT TRBD2 TRBV19 NA TRBJ2-3
CASSLRDKVDTIYF TGTGCCAGCAGTCTACGGGACAAGGTAGACACCATATATTTT NA TRBV6-1 NA TRBJ1-3
CASRSLAGTNEQFF TGTGCCAGCAGGTCCCTAGCGGGGACCAATGAGCAGTTCTTC TRBD2 TRBV28 NA TRBJ2-1
CASSWLTGGTEAFF TGCGCCAGCAGCTGGCTGACGGGAGGTACTGAAGCTTTCTTT NA TRBV5-1 NA TRBJ1-1
CASSTGLSSYNEQFF TGTGCCAGTAGTACAGGACTATCATCCTACAATGAGCAGTTCTTC NA TRBV19 NA TRBJ2-1
CASSDLGQGAFYGYTF TGTGCCAGCAGCGATTTGGGACAGGGGGCGTTCTATGGCTACACCTTC TRBD1 TRBV7-9 once TRBJ1-2